The 8 T cell receptor beta chains in this list originate from one sample, sequenced in a study of T cells in Graves' hyperthyroidism and ophthalmopathy. Researchers took RNA transcripts and amplified the TCR beta CDR3 regions from them. TCR CDR3 underwent first-round RT-PCR with the HTBI primer set. TCRdb itself ran the multiplex PCR reads through MiXCR, one entry per CDR3 protein. The table has some 690,000 distinct CDR3 sequences, about 18% seen once; the top ten hold roughly a sixth. Sequencing was done on a sample of blood. Receptors were obtained from a man aged 50 to 59 with Graves' hyperthyroidism.

The chain links TRBV28 to TRBJ1-2; D gene uncertain. From germline, CDR1 is MDHEN and CDR2 SYDVKM. V lost 7 bases to trimming and J lost 1 base, with 16 bases between them. This CDR3 has 15 amino acids. The CDR3 bases are TGTGCCAGCACCCTGGATGCCTCCGTTAACTATGGCTACACCTTC. This translates into CASTLDASVNYGYTF.

This chain connects TRBV29-1 to TRBJ1-3, with D possibly matching TRBD1 (5 bases). This CDR3 has 14 amino acids. V gave up 3 bases and J gave up 1 base, with 10 bases separating them. CDR1 and CDR2 from the germline V gene are SQVTM and ANQGSEA. This CDR3 is CSVDVGGSGNTIYF. Here the CDR3 DNA reads TGCAGCGTTGATGTCGGGGGTTCTGGAAACACCATATATTTT. The entire variable domain, with the rest obtained from reference TRBV29-1 and TRBJ1-3, is as follows: SAVISQKPSRDICQRGTSLTIQCQVDSQVTMMFWYRQQPGQSLTLIATANQGSEATYESGFVIDKFPISRPNLTFSTLTVSNMSPEDSSIYLCSVDVGGSGNTIYFGEGSWLTVV.

This clonotype was seen repeatedly, ten times or more. The chain recombines TRBV9 with TRBJ1-2; 9 nucleotides agree with TRBD1. CDR3 length equals 15 residues. Germline CDR1 reads SGDLS; CDR2 reads YYNGEE. After removal of 6 bases from V and 0 bases from J, the junction contained 6 bases not matched to a gene. The CDR3 DNA is TGTGCCAGCAAACCCGGGACAGGGACTAACTATGGCTACACCTTC. Encoded protein: CASKPGTGTNYGYTF.

The table lists this clonotype with many counts. The genes are TRBV28 and TRBJ1-5; TRBD1 agrees at 7 bases. Germline CDR1 is MDHEN and CDR2 is SYDVKM. With 9 bases clipped from V and 7 bases from J, the junction kept 9 bases outside the gene matches. This CDR3 has 13 amino acids. The CDR3 DNA reads as TGTGCCAGTAGGGTGACAGGGTGGCAGCCCCAGCATTTT. As protein: CASRVTGWQPQHF.

At least ten counts were recorded for this clonotype. The chain combines TRBV27 with TRBJ1-3; 9 bases fit TRBD1. The CDR3 sequence is 13 residues long. With V trimmed by 8 bases and J by 2 bases, 1 base remained unmatched. Germline V CDR1 and CDR2: MNHEY, SMNVEV (reference sequence). The CDR3 loop reads CASGDRAGNTIYF. Written as DNA, the CDR3 is TGTGCCAGCGGGGACAGGGCTGGAAACACCATATATTTT.

This clonotype has a count of ten or more. V is TRBV12-3 or TRBV12-4 and J is TRBJ2-2; 8 bases map to TRBD2. Trimming at V came to 5 bases and at J to 2 bases, leaving 4 bases not matched to a gene. The CDR3 totals 15 residues. This CDR3 is CASSPSGSNTGELFF. DNA for the CDR3: TGTGCCAGCAGTCCGAGCGGGAGCAACACCGGGGAGCTGTTTTTT.

This clonotype occurred a few times. The rearrangement links TRBV10-2 to TRBJ2-7; the D gene is possibly TRBD2 (5 bases). Germline V lookup: CDR1 WSHSY, CDR2 SAAADI. This CDR3 spans 13 amino acids. Deletions cut 7 bases from V and 5 bases from J, with 15 bases between. The CDR3 is CASTPGSLDEQYF. CDR3 nucleotide sequence: TGCGCCAGCACCCCTGGGAGCCTCGACGAGCAGTACTTC.

This clonotype was observed many times. The rearrangement uses TRBV5-1 and TRBJ2-1; TRBD2 matches at 7 bases. With 4 bases clipped from V and 5 bases from J, the junction kept 9 bases outside the gene matches. Germline assignment: CDR1 SGHRS and CDR2 YFSETQ. The CDR3 sequence is 15 residues long. The CDR3 nucleotides read TGCGCCAGCAGCCCGAGCCAGCGGGGAAACAATGAGCAGTTCTTC. Translated: CASSPSQRGNNEQFF.